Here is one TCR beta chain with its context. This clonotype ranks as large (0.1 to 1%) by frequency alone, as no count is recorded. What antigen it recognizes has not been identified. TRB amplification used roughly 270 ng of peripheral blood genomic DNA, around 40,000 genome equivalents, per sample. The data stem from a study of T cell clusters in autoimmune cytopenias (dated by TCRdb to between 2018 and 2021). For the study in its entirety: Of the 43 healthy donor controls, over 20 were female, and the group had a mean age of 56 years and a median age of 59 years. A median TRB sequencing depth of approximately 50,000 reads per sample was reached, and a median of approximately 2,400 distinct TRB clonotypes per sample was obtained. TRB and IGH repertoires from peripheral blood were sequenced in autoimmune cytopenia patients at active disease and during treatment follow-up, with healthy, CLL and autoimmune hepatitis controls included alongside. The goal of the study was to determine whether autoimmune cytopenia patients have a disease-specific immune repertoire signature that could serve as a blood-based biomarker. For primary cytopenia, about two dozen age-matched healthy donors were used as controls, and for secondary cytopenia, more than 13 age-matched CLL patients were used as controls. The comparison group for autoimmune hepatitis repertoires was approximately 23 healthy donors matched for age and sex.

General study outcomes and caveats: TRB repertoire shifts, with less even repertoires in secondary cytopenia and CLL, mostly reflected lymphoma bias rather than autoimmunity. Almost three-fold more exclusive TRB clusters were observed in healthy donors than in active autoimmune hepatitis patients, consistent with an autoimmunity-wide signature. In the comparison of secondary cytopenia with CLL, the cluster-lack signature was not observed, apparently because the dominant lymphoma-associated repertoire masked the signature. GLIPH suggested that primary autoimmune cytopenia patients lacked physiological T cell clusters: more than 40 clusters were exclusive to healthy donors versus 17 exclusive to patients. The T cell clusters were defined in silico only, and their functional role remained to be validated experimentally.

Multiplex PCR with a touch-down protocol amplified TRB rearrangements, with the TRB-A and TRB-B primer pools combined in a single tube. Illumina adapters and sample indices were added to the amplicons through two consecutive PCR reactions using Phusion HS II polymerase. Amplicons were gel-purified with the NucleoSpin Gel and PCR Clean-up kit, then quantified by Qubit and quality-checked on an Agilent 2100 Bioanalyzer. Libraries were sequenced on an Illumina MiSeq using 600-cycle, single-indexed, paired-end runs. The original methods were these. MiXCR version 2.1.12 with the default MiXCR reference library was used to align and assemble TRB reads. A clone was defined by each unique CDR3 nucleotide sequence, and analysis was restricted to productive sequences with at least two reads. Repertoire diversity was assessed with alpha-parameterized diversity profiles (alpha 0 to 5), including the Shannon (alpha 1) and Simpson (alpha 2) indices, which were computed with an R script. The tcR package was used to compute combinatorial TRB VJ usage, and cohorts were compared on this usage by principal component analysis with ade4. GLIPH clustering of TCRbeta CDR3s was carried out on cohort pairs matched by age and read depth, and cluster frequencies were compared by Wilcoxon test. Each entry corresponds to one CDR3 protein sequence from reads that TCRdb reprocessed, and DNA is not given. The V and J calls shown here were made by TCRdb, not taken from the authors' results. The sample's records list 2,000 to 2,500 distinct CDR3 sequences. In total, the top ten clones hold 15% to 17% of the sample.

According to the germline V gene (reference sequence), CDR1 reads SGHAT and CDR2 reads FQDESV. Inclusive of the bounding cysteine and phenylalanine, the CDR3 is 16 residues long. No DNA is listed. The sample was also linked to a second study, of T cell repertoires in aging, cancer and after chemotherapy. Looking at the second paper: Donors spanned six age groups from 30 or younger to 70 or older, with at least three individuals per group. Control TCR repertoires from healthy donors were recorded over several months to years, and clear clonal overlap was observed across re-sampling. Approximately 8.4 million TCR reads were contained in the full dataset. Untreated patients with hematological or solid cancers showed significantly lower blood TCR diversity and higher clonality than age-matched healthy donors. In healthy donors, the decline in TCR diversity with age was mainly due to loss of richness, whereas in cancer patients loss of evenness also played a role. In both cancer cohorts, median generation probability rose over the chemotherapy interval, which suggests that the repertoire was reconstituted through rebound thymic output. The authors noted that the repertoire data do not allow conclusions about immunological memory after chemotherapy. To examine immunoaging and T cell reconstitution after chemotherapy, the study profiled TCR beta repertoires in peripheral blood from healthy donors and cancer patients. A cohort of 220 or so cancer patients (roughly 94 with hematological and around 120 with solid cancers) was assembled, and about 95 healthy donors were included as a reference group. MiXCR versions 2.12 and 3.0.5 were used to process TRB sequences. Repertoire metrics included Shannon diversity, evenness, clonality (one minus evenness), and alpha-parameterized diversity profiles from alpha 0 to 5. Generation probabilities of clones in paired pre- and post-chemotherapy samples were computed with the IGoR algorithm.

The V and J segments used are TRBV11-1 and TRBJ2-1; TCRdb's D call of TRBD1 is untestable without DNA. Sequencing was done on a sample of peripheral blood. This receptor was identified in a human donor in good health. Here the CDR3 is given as CASSPRSGQAYNEQFF.